The present T cell receptor (beta chain) was sequenced within a study of shared clonotypes between healthy human individuals. Here immunoSEQ multiplex PCR was the method, and the copy in TCRdb shows in-frame clones only, minus some. The sample carries 1.6 million or so clones, 98% recorded once. The CDR3 covers 15 residues. CDR1 and CDR2 (germline): MNHNY, SVGAGI (reference sequence). Trimming took off 2 bases at V and 6 bases at J, with 14 bases between the two ends. The sequencing sample was made of naive CD4+ T cells sorted from blood. Subset noted: CD45RA+ positively selected. The chain carries TRBV6-6 and TRBJ1-5; the D gene is possibly TRBD1 (6 bases). The sequence derives from a man in his thirties or forties in good health. The CDR3: CASSYAGAGGQPQHF. The CDR3 DNA follows: TGTGCCAGCAGTTACGCGGGGGCAGGAGGTCAGCCCCAGCATTTT.